This T cell receptor beta chain originates from a study of technical replicates of blood from a handful of donors. Method: immunoSEQ multiplex PCR; TCRdb's copy keeps in-frame clones and lacks some. The profile covers approximately 45,000 clones, with 96% appearing a single time and 0.37% taken by the ten largest. This CDR3 has 15 residues. Germline CDR1 is SGHDT and CDR2 is YYEEEE. V dropped 5 bases and J dropped 0 bases, with 15 bases sitting between them. V is TRBV5-6 and J is TRBJ2-7, with D perhaps matching TRBD2 (5 bases). Specimen: T cells isolated from PBMCs. This TCR derives from a human donor in good health. In DNA form, the CDR3 reads TGTGCCAGCAGGTTAAGCAGCGGAGGCTCCTACGAGCAGTACTTC. It is translated as CASRLSSGGSYEQYF.